Shown below are 13 T cell receptor beta chains from a single sample sequenced in a study of T cells in Graves' hyperthyroidism and ophthalmopathy. The investigators amplified TCR beta CDR3 regions from RNA transcripts. A first-round RT-PCR of the TCR CDR3 used the HTBI primer set. TCRdb analysed the multiplex PCR reads with MiXCR anew, one entry per CDR3 protein. The sample contains 140,000 or so distinct CDR3 sequences, 22% of which appear only once. The sequenced material came from blood. These receptors were taken from a woman between 45 and 65 years old with Graves' hyperthyroidism that later progressed to Graves' ophthalmopathy.

This clonotype was picked up many times. V is TRBV12-3 or TRBV12-4 and J is TRBJ2-3, with D possibly being TRBD1 or TRBD2 (5 bases each). Trimming took 3 bases from V and 1 from J, leaving 11 bases between them. The CDR3 covers 15 residues. Here the CDR3 reads CASSFHRDGTDTQYF. The CDR3 region has the DNA TGTGCCAGCAGTTTCCATCGGGACGGCACAGATACGCAGTATTTT.

This clonotype was counted ten times or more. This chain joins TRBV6-1 and TRBJ2-7; 7 bases align to TRBD2. Germline V CDR1 and CDR2: MNHNS, SASEGT. This CDR3 is built from 13 residues. V lost 5 bases, J lost 7 bases, and 8 bases stayed unmatched. The DNA for the CDR3 is TGTGCCAGCAGTCCACTAGCGCGCGAAGAGCAGTACTTC. Translating gives CASSPLAREEQYF.

This clonotype was observed many times. The chain uses TRBV11-1 and TRBJ2-5, with 9 nucleotides matching TRBD2. Germline V gene sequence: CDR1 SGHAT, CDR2 FQDESV (reference sequence). Losses at the gene ends were 7 bases for V and 5 bases for J; bases not matched to a gene: 5. This CDR3 is built from 13 residues. CDR3 nucleotide sequence: TGTGCCAGCAAGAGCGGGAGGATGGAGACCCAGTACTTC. Amino acids: CASKSGRMETQYF.

This clonotype was detected ten times or more. The chain recombines TRBV5-1 with TRBJ2-2; maybe TRBD1 (6 bases). Germline-derived CDR1 and CDR2 are SGHRS and YFSETQ. The CDR3 is made up of 14 amino acids. The V gene lost 0 bases and the J gene lost 4 bases, with 7 bases spanning the gap. CDR3 region: CASSLVGGTGELFF. The CDR3 DNA reads as TGCGCCAGCAGCTTGGTAGGGGGCACCGGGGAGCTGTTTTTT.

This clonotype was recorded a few times. V and J are TRBV5-1 and TRBJ1-2, with 10 positions matching TRBD1. The CDR3 runs to 16 residues. Germline CDR1 is SGHRS and CDR2 is YFSETQ. J gave up 4 bases and V 4 bases, and 10 bases lay outside the gene matches. CDR3 sequence (DNA): TGCGCCAGCAGCCCGGGACAGGGGCAACGCCGCTATGGCTACACCTTC. Its protein product is CASSPGQGQRRYGYTF.

This clonotype was seen a handful of times. The gene calls are TRBV27 and TRBJ1-1; D gene ambiguous. The ends were cut back, 2 bases at V and 0 bases at J, with 7 bases in the middle. The CDR3 is 14 amino acids. Germline values: CDR1 MNHEY, CDR2 SMNVEV (reference sequence). Here the CDR3 DNA reads TGTGCCAGCAGTTTAAATATAATGAACACTGAAGCTTTCTTT. Amino acids: CASSLNIMNTEAFF.

This clonotype was recorded many times. CDR3 in DNA: TGTGCCAGCAGTTTTCCCGGGGACAATCAGCCCCAGCATTTT. Amino acid sequence: CASSFPGDNQPQHF. The rearrangement links TRBV28 to TRBJ1-5; no firm D call. CDR3 length: 14 amino acids. The ends were cut back, 3 bases at V and 3 bases at J, with 9 bases in the middle. Germline V gene sequence: CDR1 MDHEN, CDR2 SYDVKM.

This chain uses TRBV2 with TRBJ1-2; D uncertain. V shed 2 bases and J shed 2 bases, with 6 bases lying between them. The CDR3 consists of 13 residues. Germline CDR1 SNHLY, CDR2 FYNNEI. The CDR3 DNA is TGTGCCAGCAGTGAACTGGGAAACTATGGCTACACCTTC. It specifies CASSELGNYGYTF.

This clonotype is deemed medium-sized. V and J are TRBV7-2 and TRBJ2-5, with D perhaps matching TRBD2 (6 bases). V dropped 6 bases and J dropped 1 base, with 9 bases sitting between them. The CDR3 has 13 residues. Germline CDR1 reads SGHTA; CDR2 reads FQGNSA. The CDR3 DNA sequence: TGTGCCAGCAGGCGGGGAGTCCAAGAGACCCAGTACTTC. Translated: CASRRGVQETQYF.

Ten or more counts support this clonotype. The chain recombines TRBV5-1 with TRBJ2-7; tentative D call: TRBD2 (5 bases). V lost 2 bases, J lost 4 bases, and 10 bases lay in between. Germline loops: CDR1 SGHRS, CDR2 YFSETQ. CDR3 length: 13 amino acids. CDR3 region: CASSFEGAYEQYF. The CDR3 DNA is TGCGCCAGCAGCTTCGAGGGCGCGTACGAGCAGTACTTC.

This clonotype was seen repeatedly, ten times or more. This chain joins TRBV27 and TRBJ1-5; 8 bases map to TRBD1. Germline values: CDR1 MNHEY, CDR2 SMNVEV (reference sequence). This CDR3 has 12 amino acids. The trim removed 8 bases at V and 6 bases at J, leaving 3 bases unmatched. CDR3 sequence: CASRTGGQPQHF. The CDR3 region has the DNA TGTGCCAGCCGAACAGGGGGTCAGCCCCAGCATTTT.

The CDR3 loop reads CASSVSSGSYNEQFF. CDR3 sequence (DNA): TGCGCCAGCAGCGTTTCTAGCGGTTCCTACAATGAGCAGTTCTTC. The chain couples TRBV5-1 to TRBJ2-1; 7 nucleotides line up with TRBD2. V trimming: 4 bases; J trimming: 1 base; junction bases outside the gene matches: 5. Germline loops: CDR1 SGHRS, CDR2 YFSETQ. The CDR3 covers 15 residues.

V gene TRBV10-3 combines with J gene TRBJ2-2; weak D call: TRBD1 (6 bases). Germline V CDR1 and CDR2: ENHRY, SYGVKD. The CDR3 sequence is 14 residues long. V lost 8 bases, J lost 6 bases, and 16 bases lay in between. The CDR3 coding sequence is TGTGCCATCGAGGGGGAATACGGTTCCGGGGAGCTGTTTTTT. Its protein product is CAIEGEYGSGELFF.